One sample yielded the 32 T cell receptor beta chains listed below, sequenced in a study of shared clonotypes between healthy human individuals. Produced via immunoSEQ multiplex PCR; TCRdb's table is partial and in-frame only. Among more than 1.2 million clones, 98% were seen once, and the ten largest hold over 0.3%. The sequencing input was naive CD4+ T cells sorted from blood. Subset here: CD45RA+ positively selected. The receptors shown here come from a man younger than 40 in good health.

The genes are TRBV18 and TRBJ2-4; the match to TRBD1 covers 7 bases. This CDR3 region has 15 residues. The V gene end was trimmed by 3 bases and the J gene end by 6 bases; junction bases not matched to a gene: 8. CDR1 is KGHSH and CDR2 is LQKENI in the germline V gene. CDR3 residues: CASSPPGQRSNIQYF. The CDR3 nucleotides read TGTGCCAGCTCACCTCCGGGACAGAGGTCAAACATTCAGTACTTC.

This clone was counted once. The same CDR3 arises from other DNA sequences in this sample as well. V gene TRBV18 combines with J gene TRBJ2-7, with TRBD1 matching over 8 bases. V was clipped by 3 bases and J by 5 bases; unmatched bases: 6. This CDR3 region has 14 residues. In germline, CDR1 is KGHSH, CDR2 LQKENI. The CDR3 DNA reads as TGTGCCAGCTCACCTGAGACAGGGGTGGACGAGCAGTACTTC. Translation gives CASSPETGVDEQYF.

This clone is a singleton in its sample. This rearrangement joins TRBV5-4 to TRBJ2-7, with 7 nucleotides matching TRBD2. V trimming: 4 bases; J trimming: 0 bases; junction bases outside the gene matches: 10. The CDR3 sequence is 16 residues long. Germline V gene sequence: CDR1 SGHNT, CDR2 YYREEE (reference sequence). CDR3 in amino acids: CASSHAGRSSSYEQYF. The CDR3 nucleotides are TGTGCCAGCAGCCACGCCGGGAGGTCGAGCTCCTACGAGCAGTACTTC.

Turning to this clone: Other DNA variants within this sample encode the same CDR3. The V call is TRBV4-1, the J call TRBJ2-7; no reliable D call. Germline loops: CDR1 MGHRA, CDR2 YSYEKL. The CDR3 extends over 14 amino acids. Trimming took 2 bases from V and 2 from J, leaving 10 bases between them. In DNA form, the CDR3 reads TGCGCCAGCAGCCAATCAGGACGAGCCTACGAGCAGTACTTC. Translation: CASSQSGRAYEQYF.

CDR3 bases: TGTGCCAGCAGCTTGCGCGAAGAGACCCAGTACTTC. It yields the protein CASSLREETQYF. The chain combines TRBV5-8 with TRBJ2-5; D call uncertain. The V gene's germline CDR1 is SGHTS and CDR2 YDEGEE. The V gene lost 1 base and the J gene lost 3 bases, with 4 bases spanning the gap. This CDR3 is built from 12 residues.

This CDR3 reads CASSIDQGLRSDTQYF. CDR3 in DNA: TGTGCCAGTAGTATAGATCAGGGACTGAGGTCAGATACGCAGTATTTT. This sequence joins TRBV19 and TRBJ2-3; D possibly corresponds to TRBD2 (6 bases). The germline V and J ends were trimmed by 0 bases and 4 bases, with 14 bases remaining between them. The CDR3 contains 16 residues. Germline values: CDR1 LNHDA, CDR2 SQIVND (reference sequence).

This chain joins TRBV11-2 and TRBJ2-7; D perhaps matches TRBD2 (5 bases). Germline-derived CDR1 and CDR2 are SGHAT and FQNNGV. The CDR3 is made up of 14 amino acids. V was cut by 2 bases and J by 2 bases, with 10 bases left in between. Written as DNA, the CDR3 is TGTGCCAGCAGCTTAATTGGTAGCGCCTACGAGCAGTACTTC. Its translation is CASSLIGSAYEQYF.

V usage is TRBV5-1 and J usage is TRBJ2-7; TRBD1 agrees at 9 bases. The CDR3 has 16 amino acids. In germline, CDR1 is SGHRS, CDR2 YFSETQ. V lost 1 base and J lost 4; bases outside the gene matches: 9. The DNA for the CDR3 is TGCGCCAGCAGCTTGTGGGAGACAGGGGGGGCTTACGAGCAGTACTTC. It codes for CASSLWETGGAYEQYF.

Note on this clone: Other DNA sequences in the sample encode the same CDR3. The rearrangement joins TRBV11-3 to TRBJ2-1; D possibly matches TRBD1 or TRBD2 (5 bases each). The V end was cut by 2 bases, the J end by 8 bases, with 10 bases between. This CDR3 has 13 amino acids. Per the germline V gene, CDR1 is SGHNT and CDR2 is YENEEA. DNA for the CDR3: TGTGCCAGCAGCTTAAGGAGAGGGGATGAGCAGTTCTTC. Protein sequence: CASSLRRGDEQFF. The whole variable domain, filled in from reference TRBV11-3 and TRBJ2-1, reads EAGVVQSPRYKIIEKKQPVAFWCNPISGHNTLYWYLQNLGQGPELLIRYENEEAVDDSQLPKDRFSAERLKGVDSTLKIQPAELGDSAVYLCASSLRRGDEQFFGPGTRLTVL.

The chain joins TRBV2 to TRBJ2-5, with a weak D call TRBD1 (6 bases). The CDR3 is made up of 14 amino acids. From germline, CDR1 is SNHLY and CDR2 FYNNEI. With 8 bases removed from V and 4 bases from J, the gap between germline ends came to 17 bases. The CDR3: CASSGQSFRETQYF. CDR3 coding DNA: TGTGCCAGCTCGGGACAAAGTTTTCGAGAGACCCAGTACTTC. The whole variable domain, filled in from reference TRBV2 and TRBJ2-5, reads EPEVTQTPSHQVTQMGQEVILRCVPISNHLYFYWYRQILGQKVEFLVSFYNNEISEKSEIFDDQFSVERPDGSNFTLKIRSTKLEDSAMYFCASSGQSFRETQYFGPGTRLLVL.

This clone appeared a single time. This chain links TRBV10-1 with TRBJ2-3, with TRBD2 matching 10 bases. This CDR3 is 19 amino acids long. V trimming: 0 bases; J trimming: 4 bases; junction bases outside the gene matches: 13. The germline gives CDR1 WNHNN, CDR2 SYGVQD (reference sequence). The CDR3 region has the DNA TGCGCCAGCAGTGAGTCGAAGTGGAGCGGGAGGGCCGGGGCAGATACGCAGTATTTT. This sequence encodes CASSESKWSGRAGADTQYF.

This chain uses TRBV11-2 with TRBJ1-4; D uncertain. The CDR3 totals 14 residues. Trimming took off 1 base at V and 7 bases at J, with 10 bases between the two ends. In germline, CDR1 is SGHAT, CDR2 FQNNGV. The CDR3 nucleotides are TGTGCCAGCAGCTTAGGGTCTGTTGGTGAAAAACTGTTTTTT. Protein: CASSLGSVGEKLFF.

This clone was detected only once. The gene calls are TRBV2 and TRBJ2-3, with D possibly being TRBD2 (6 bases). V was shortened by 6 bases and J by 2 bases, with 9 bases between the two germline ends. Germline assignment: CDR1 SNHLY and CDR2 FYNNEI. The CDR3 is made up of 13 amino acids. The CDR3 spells CASRGTLTDTQYF. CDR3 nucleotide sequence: TGTGCCAGCAGAGGGACTCTCACAGATACGCAGTATTTT.

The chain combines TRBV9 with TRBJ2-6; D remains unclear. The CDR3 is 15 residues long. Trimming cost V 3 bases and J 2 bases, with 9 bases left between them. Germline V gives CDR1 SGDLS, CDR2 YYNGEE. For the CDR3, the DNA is TGTGCCAGCAGCGGAAGTATTCCTGGGGCCAACGTCCTGACTTTC. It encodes CASSGSIPGANVLTF.

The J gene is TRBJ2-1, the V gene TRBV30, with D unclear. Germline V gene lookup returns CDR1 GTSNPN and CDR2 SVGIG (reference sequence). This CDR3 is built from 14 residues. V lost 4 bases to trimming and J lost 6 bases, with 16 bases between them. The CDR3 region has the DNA TGTGCCTGGAACCCCTTCAGCGTTAGCAATGAGCAGTTCTTC. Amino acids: CAWNPFSVSNEQFF.

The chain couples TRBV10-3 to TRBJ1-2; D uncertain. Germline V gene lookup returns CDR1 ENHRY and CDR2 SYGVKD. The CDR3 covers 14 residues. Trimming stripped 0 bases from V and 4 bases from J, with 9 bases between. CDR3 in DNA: TGTGCCATCAGTGAGTCGCCAGCCATCTATGGCTACACCTTC. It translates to CAISESPAIYGYTF.

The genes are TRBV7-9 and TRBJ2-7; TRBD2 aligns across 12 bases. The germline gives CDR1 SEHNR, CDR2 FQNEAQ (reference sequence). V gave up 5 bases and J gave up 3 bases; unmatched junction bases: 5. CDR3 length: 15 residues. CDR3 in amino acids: CASSRLAGVLYEQYF. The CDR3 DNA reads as TGTGCCAGCAGCCGACTAGCGGGAGTTCTCTACGAGCAGTACTTC.

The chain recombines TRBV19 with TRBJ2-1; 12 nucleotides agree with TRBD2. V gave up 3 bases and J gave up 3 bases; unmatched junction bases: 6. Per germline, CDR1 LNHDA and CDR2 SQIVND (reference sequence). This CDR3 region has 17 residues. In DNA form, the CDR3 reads TGTGCCAGTAGTATCCCAACTAGCGGGAGGCTCTACAATGAGCAGTTCTTC. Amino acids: CASSIPTSGRLYNEQFF.

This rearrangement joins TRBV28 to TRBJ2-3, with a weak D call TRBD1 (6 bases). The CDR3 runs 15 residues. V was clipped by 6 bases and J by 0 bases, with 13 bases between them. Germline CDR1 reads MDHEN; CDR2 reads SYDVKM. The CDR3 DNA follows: TGTGCCAGCAGGTCCCCCGGGACAAGCACAGATACGCAGTATTTT. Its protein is CASRSPGTSTDTQYF. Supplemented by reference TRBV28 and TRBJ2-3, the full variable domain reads DVKVTQSSRYLVKRTGEKVFLECVQDMDHENMFWYRQDPGLGLRLIYFSYDVKMKEKGDIPEGYSVSREKKERFSLILESASTNQTSMYLCASRSPGTSTDTQYFGPGTRLTVL.

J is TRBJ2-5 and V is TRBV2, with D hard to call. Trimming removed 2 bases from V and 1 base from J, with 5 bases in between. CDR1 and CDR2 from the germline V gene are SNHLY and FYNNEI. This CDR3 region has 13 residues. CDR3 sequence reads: CASSESVQETQYF. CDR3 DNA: TGTGCCAGCAGTGAATCGGTCCAAGAGACCCAGTACTTC.

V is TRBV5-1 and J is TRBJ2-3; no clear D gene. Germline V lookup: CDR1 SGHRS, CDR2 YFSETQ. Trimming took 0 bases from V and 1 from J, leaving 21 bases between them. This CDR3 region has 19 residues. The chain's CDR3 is CASSLDGRWKFVGTDTQYF. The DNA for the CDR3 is TGCGCCAGCAGCTTGGATGGACGATGGAAGTTCGTAGGCACAGATACGCAGTATTTT.

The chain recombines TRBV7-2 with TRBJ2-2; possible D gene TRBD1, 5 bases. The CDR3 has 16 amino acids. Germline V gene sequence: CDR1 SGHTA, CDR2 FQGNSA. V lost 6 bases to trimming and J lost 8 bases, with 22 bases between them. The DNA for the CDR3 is TGTGCCAGCAGTCGGAGACAGTCCTTACTTCTAGGGGAGCTGTTTTTT. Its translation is CASSRRQSLLLGELFF.

CDR3 amino acids: CASSPAFITGELFF. For the CDR3, the DNA is TGTGCCAGCAGCCCCGCTTTTATCACCGGGGAGCTGTTTTTT. The chain recombines TRBV7-3 with TRBJ2-2; the D is unclear. From germline, CDR1 is SGHTA and CDR2 FQGTGA. The CDR3 totals 14 residues. The V end was cut by 5 bases, the J end by 4 bases, with 11 bases between.

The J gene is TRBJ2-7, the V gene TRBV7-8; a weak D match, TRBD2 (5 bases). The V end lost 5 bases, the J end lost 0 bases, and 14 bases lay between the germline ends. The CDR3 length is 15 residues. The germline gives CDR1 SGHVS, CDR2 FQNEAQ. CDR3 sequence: CASSVTAGNSYEQYF. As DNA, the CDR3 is TGTGCCAGCAGCGTCACAGCCGGGAACTCCTACGAGCAGTACTTC.

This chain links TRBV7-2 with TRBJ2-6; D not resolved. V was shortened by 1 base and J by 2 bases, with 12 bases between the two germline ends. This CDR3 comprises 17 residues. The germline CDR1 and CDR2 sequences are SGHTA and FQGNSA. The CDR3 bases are TGTGCCAGCAGCTTAGGACCCTCCAGGCCTGGGGCCAACGTCCTGACTTTC. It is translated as CASSLGPSRPGANVLTF.

Here the CDR3 DNA reads TGTGCCAGCAGTGACTCCAATGGGGAGCAGTTCTTC. It translates to CASSDSNGEQFF. This sequence joins TRBV6-4 and TRBJ2-1; D is unresolved. Between the trimmed V and J ends, which lost 0 bases and 10 bases, there was a span of 7 bases. This CDR3 region has 12 residues. Germline V lookup: CDR1 MRHNA, CDR2 SNTAGT.

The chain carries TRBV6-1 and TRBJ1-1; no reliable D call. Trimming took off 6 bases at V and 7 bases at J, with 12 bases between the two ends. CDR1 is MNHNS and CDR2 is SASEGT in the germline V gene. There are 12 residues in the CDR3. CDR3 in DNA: TGTGCCAGCAGGGAAACAACGCGTGAAGCTTTCTTT. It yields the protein CASRETTREAFF.

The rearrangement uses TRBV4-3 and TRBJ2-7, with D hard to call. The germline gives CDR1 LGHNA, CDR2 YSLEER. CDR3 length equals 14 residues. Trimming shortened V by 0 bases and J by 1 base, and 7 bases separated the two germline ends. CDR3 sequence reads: CASSQDYGSYEQYF. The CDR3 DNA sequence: TGCGCCAGCAGCCAAGATTACGGTTCCTACGAGCAGTACTTC.

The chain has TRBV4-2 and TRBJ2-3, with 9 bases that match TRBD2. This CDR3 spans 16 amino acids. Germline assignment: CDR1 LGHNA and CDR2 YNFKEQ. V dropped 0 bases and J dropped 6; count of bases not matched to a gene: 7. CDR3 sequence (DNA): TGTGCCAGCAGCCAAGAGGCGGGAGGGCCTGGGGATACGCAGTATTTT. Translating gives CASSQEAGGPGDTQYF.

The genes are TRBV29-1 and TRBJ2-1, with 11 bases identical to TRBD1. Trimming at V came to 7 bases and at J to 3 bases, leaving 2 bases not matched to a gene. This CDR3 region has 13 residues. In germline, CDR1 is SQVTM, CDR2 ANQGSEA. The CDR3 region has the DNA TGCAGCGCTGGGACAGGGGGCTACAATGAGCAGTTCTTC. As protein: CSAGTGGYNEQFF.

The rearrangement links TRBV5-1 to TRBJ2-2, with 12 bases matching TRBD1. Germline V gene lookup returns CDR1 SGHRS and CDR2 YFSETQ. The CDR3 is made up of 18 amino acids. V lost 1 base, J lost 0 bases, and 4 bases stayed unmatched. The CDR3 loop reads CASSLPGQGATNTGELFF. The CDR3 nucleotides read TGCGCCAGCAGCTTGCCGGGACAGGGGGCCACGAACACCGGGGAGCTGTTTTTT.

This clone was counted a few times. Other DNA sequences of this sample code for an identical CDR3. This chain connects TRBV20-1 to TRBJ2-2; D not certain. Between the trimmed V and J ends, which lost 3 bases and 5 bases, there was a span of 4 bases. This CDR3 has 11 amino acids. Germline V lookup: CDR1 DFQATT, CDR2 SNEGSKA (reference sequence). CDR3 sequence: CSASRTGELFF. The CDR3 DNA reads TGCAGTGCTAGTAGGACCGGGGAGCTGTTTTTT.